A selection of T cell receptor beta chains follows, all from one sample in a study of shared clonotypes between healthy human individuals. Only in-frame clones appear in the TCRdb table, and some are missing; sequencing was by immunoSEQ multiplex PCR. This sample carries some 2.3 million clones, 93% of them seen once, and the ten largest clones take 0.39%. Material for sequencing was naive CD4+ T cells from PBMCs. The receptors were gathered from a man between 18 and 29 years old in good health. Some clones in this sample may be carry-over from other donors' samples. Both conserved end residues are part of each CDR3. D genes are given only for firm matches. Where a row states a size, it is once, few, many or the class of an expanded clone; other rows omit it.

cdr3_aa: CASSRPQGTKNEKLFF
cdr3_nt: TGTGCCAGCAGCCGACCCCAGGGGACGAAAAATGAAAAACTGTTTTTT
j_call: TRBJ1-4
v_call: TRBV7-9
cdr3_length: 16
d_call: .
clone_size: .

cdr3_aa: CASTRRDFYSYEQYF
cdr3_nt: TGTGCCAGCACTCGAAGGGACTTTTACTCCTACGAGCAGTACTTC
j_call: TRBJ2-7
v_call: TRBV28
cdr3_length: 15
d_call: .
clone_size: .

cdr3_aa: CASSLEGVRYEQFF
cdr3_nt: TGCGCCAGCAGCTTGGAGGGGGTTAGGTATGAGCAGTTCTTC
j_call: TRBJ2-1
v_call: TRBV5-1
cdr3_length: 14
d_call: .
clone_size: .

cdr3_aa: CASSLSTVYGYTF
cdr3_nt: TGCGCCAGCAGCTTGTCGACAGTTTATGGCTACACCTTC
j_call: TRBJ1-2
v_call: TRBV5-1
cdr3_length: 13
d_call: .
clone_size: .

cdr3_aa: CASSLDGWGVHQETQYF
cdr3_nt: TGTGCCAGCAGCTTAGACGGGTGGGGGGTGCACCAAGAGACCCAGTACTTC
j_call: TRBJ2-5
v_call: TRBV7-9
cdr3_length: 17
d_call: .
clone_size: .

cdr3_aa: CASRWAGSGANVLTF
cdr3_nt: TGTGCCAGCAGATGGGCGGGCTCTGGGGCCAACGTCCTGACTTTC
j_call: TRBJ2-6
v_call: TRBV27
cdr3_length: 15
d_call: .
clone_size: .

cdr3_aa: CASSPGGADYGYTF
cdr3_nt: TGCGCCAGCAGCCCAGGGGGCGCTGACTATGGCTACACCTTC
j_call: TRBJ1-2
v_call: TRBV5-1
cdr3_length: 14
d_call: TRBD1
clone_size: .

cdr3_aa: CASSLNWETQYF
cdr3_nt: TGCGCCAGCAGCTTGAACTGGGAGACCCAGTACTTC
j_call: TRBJ2-5
v_call: TRBV5-1
cdr3_length: 12
d_call: .
clone_size: .

cdr3_aa: CASSVAPTHSYEQYF
cdr3_nt: TGTGCCAGCAGCGTAGCCCCGACACATTCCTACGAGCAGTACTTC
j_call: TRBJ2-7
v_call: TRBV9
cdr3_length: 15
d_call: .
clone_size: .

cdr3_aa: CASSPTGTYREQYF
cdr3_nt: TGTGCCAGCAGCCCGACTGGTACTTATCGCGAGCAGTACTTC
j_call: TRBJ2-7
v_call: TRBV7-9
cdr3_length: 14
d_call: .
clone_size: .

cdr3_aa: CASSLTPPTEAFF
cdr3_nt: TGTGCCAGCAGCTTAACGCCCCCTACTGAAGCTTTCTTT
j_call: TRBJ1-1
v_call: TRBV7-3
cdr3_length: 13
d_call: .
clone_size: .

cdr3_aa: CASSAGGTVGQPQHF
cdr3_nt: TGTGCCAGCAGTGCGGGTGGGACCGTCGGCCAGCCCCAGCATTTT
j_call: TRBJ1-5
v_call: TRBV6-1
cdr3_length: 15
d_call: .
clone_size: .

cdr3_aa: CASSFHRDGEQFF
cdr3_nt: TGTGCCAGCAGCTTTCACAGGGATGGTGAGCAGTTCTTC
j_call: TRBJ2-1
v_call: TRBV7-2
cdr3_length: 13
d_call: .
clone_size: .

cdr3_aa: CASSLYAVRTADGYTF
cdr3_nt: TGTGCCAGCAGTTTATACGCGGTCAGGACAGCGGACGGCTACACCTTC
j_call: TRBJ1-2
v_call: TRBV27
cdr3_length: 16
d_call: .
clone_size: .

cdr3_aa: CASSQVWSAEAFF
cdr3_nt: TGTGCCAGCAGCCAAGTTTGGAGCGCTGAAGCTTTCTTT
j_call: TRBJ1-1
v_call: TRBV14
cdr3_length: 13
d_call: .
clone_size: .

cdr3_aa: CASSFAGPSWPQHF
cdr3_nt: TGTGCCAGCAGTTTCGCAGGGCCCTCTTGGCCCCAGCATTTT
j_call: TRBJ1-5
v_call: TRBV27
cdr3_length: 14
d_call: .
clone_size: .

cdr3_aa: CASSFGNTGELFF
cdr3_nt: TGTGCCAGCAGCTTTGGGAACACCGGGGAGCTGTTTTTT
j_call: TRBJ2-2
v_call: TRBV5-4
cdr3_length: 13
d_call: .
clone_size: .

cdr3_aa: CASIGATEAFF
cdr3_nt: TGTGCCAGCATCGGGGCCACTGAAGCTTTCTTT
j_call: TRBJ1-1
v_call: TRBV28
cdr3_length: 11
d_call: .
clone_size: .

cdr3_aa: CAWSGYGKQFF
cdr3_nt: TGTGCCTGGAGCGGTTACGGGAAGCAGTTCTTC
j_call: TRBJ2-1
v_call: TRBV30
cdr3_length: 11
d_call: .
clone_size: .

cdr3_aa: CASSQDRGPGTVRETQYF
cdr3_nt: TGCGCCAGCAGCCAAGATAGGGGCCCCGGGACAGTAAGGGAGACCCAGTACTTC
j_call: TRBJ2-5
v_call: TRBV4-1
cdr3_length: 18
d_call: TRBD1
clone_size: .

cdr3_aa: CASSGGARETQYF
cdr3_nt: TGTGCCAGCAGTGGGGGGGCAAGAGAGACCCAGTACTTC
j_call: TRBJ2-5
v_call: TRBV2
cdr3_length: 13
d_call: .
clone_size: .

cdr3_aa: CASSSEGLHTGELFF
cdr3_nt: TGTGCCAGCAGTTCCGAGGGACTTCACACCGGGGAGCTGTTTTTT
j_call: TRBJ2-2
v_call: TRBV6-5
cdr3_length: 15
d_call: .
clone_size: .

cdr3_aa: CASSKPRTGDGDTGELFF
cdr3_nt: TGCGCCAGCAGCAAGCCCCGAACAGGGGATGGGGACACCGGGGAGCTGTTTTTT
j_call: TRBJ2-2
v_call: TRBV4-1
cdr3_length: 18
d_call: TRBD1
clone_size: .

cdr3_aa: CASSSFVAVLYEQFF
cdr3_nt: TGTGCCAGCAGTTCCTTCGTAGCTGTCCTATATGAGCAGTTCTTC
j_call: TRBJ2-1
v_call: TRBV27
cdr3_length: 15
d_call: .
clone_size: .

cdr3_aa: CASSESTSGKAQYF
cdr3_nt: TGTGCCAGCAGTGAATCGACTAGCGGGAAGGCGCAGTACTTC
j_call: TRBJ2-7
v_call: TRBV6-1
cdr3_length: 14
d_call: TRBD2
clone_size: .

cdr3_aa: CASRFGPGPHYEQYF
cdr3_nt: TGTGCCAGCAGGTTCGGCCCGGGACCCCACTACGAGCAGTACTTC
j_call: TRBJ2-7
v_call: TRBV28
cdr3_length: 15
d_call: .
clone_size: once

cdr3_aa: CASSEIAQAYSYEQYF
cdr3_nt: TGTGCCAGCAGTGAAATCGCCCAGGCGTACTCCTACGAGCAGTACTTC
j_call: TRBJ2-7
v_call: TRBV2
cdr3_length: 16
d_call: .
clone_size: .

cdr3_aa: CASSLLAGPPGYEQYF
cdr3_nt: TGTGCCAGCAGTTTATTGGCGGGGCCGCCGGGCTACGAGCAGTACTTC
j_call: TRBJ2-7
v_call: TRBV28
cdr3_length: 16
d_call: .
clone_size: .

cdr3_aa: CASSQDSRGTGPNTEAFF
cdr3_nt: TGTGCCAGCAGCCAAGATAGCCGAGGGACAGGGCCTAACACTGAAGCTTTCTTT
j_call: TRBJ1-1
v_call: TRBV4-2
cdr3_length: 18
d_call: TRBD1
clone_size: .

cdr3_aa: CASSLASGRTGELFF
cdr3_nt: TGTGCCAGCAGCTTGGCTAGCGGGAGGACCGGGGAGCTGTTTTTT
j_call: TRBJ2-2
v_call: TRBV7-3
cdr3_length: 15
d_call: TRBD2
clone_size: .

cdr3_aa: CASSITSAGYSTDTQYF
cdr3_nt: TGTGCCAGTAGTATTACGTCGGCGGGCTACAGCACAGATACGCAGTATTTT
j_call: TRBJ2-3
v_call: TRBV19
cdr3_length: 17
d_call: .
clone_size: .

cdr3_aa: CAISLDRENTEAFF
cdr3_nt: TGTGCCATCAGCCTGGACAGGGAGAACACTGAAGCTTTCTTT
j_call: TRBJ1-1
v_call: TRBV10-3
cdr3_length: 14
d_call: TRBD1
clone_size: .

cdr3_aa: CATPHRGRSGNTIYF
cdr3_nt: TGTGCCACCCCCCACAGGGGCCGCTCTGGAAACACCATATATTTT
j_call: TRBJ1-3
v_call: TRBV6-4
cdr3_length: 15
d_call: TRBD1
clone_size: .

cdr3_aa: CASSLTSGRPGETQYF
cdr3_nt: TGCGCCAGCAGCCTTACTAGCGGGAGGCCGGGAGAGACCCAGTACTTC
j_call: TRBJ2-5
v_call: TRBV5-1
cdr3_length: 16
d_call: TRBD2
clone_size: .

cdr3_aa: CASSIRDRVNTEAFF
cdr3_nt: TGTGCCAGCAGTATAAGGGACAGGGTAAACACTGAAGCTTTCTTT
j_call: TRBJ1-1
v_call: TRBV27
cdr3_length: 15
d_call: TRBD1
clone_size: .

cdr3_aa: CSAAPGVETQYF
cdr3_nt: TGCAGCGCCGCACCTGGGGTGGAGACCCAGTACTTC
j_call: TRBJ2-5
v_call: TRBV29-1
cdr3_length: 12
d_call: .
clone_size: .

cdr3_aa: CASSPLLGAFYGYTF
cdr3_nt: TGTGCCAGCAGTCCCCTACTTGGGGCCTTTTATGGCTACACCTTC
j_call: TRBJ1-2
v_call: TRBV2
cdr3_length: 15
d_call: .
clone_size: few

cdr3_aa: CASTKSSYNEQFF
cdr3_nt: TGTGCCAGCACCAAATCCTCCTACAATGAGCAGTTCTTC
j_call: TRBJ2-1
v_call: TRBV7-2
cdr3_length: 13
d_call: .
clone_size: .

cdr3_aa: CASSELRGSNEKLFF
cdr3_nt: TGTGCCAGCAGTGAGTTAAGGGGGAGTAATGAAAAACTGTTTTTT
j_call: TRBJ1-4
v_call: TRBV25-1
cdr3_length: 15
d_call: .
clone_size: .

cdr3_aa: CASSFLGQETQYF
cdr3_nt: TGTGCCAGCAGCTTCCTAGGACAAGAGACCCAGTACTTC
j_call: TRBJ2-5
v_call: TRBV7-7
cdr3_length: 13
d_call: .
clone_size: .

cdr3_aa: CAWEKWGERTGELFF
cdr3_nt: TGTGCCTGGGAAAAATGGGGGGAGAGAACCGGGGAGCTGTTTTTT
j_call: TRBJ2-2
v_call: TRBV30
cdr3_length: 15
d_call: .
clone_size: .

cdr3_aa: CASRRDSGTYEQYF
cdr3_nt: TGCGCCAGCAGACGGGACAGTGGAACCTACGAGCAGTACTTC
j_call: TRBJ2-7
v_call: TRBV5-1
cdr3_length: 14
d_call: TRBD1
clone_size: .

cdr3_aa: CASTRGWNTEAFF
cdr3_nt: TGTGCCAGCACTCGGGGTTGGAACACTGAAGCTTTCTTT
j_call: TRBJ1-1
v_call: TRBV9
cdr3_length: 13
d_call: .
clone_size: .

cdr3_aa: CASSQSTGGQVEQFF
cdr3_nt: TGTGCCAGCAGCCAATCGACCGGGGGGCAGGTTGAGCAGTTCTTC
j_call: TRBJ2-1
v_call: TRBV4-2
cdr3_length: 15
d_call: .
clone_size: once

cdr3_aa: CASSSPGLNSPLHF
cdr3_nt: TGTGCCAGCAGTTCGCCGGGCTTAAATTCACCCCTCCACTTT
j_call: TRBJ1-6
v_call: TRBV28
cdr3_length: 14
d_call: .
clone_size: once

cdr3_aa: CASSRVIFSDLFSSNNEQFF
cdr3_nt: TGTGCCAGCAGCAGGGTAATTTTTTCCGATTTATTCAGTTCCAACAATGAGCAGTTCTTC
j_call: TRBJ2-1
v_call: TRBV5-4
cdr3_length: 20
d_call: .
clone_size: .

cdr3_aa: CASIRAPRDTEAFF
cdr3_nt: TGTGCCAGCATTAGGGCCCCTCGAGACACTGAAGCTTTCTTT
j_call: TRBJ1-1
v_call: TRBV2
cdr3_length: 14
d_call: .
clone_size: .

cdr3_aa: CASKRTGNTEAFF
cdr3_nt: TGTGCCAGCAAGAGGACAGGGAACACTGAAGCTTTCTTT
j_call: TRBJ1-1
v_call: TRBV19
cdr3_length: 13
d_call: TRBD1
clone_size: .

cdr3_aa: CASSLTGQGIVTQYF
cdr3_nt: TGTGCCAGCAGCTTAACGGGGCAGGGGATCGTGACCCAGTACTTC
j_call: TRBJ2-5
v_call: TRBV7-3
cdr3_length: 15
d_call: .
clone_size: .